The entry below describes one TCR beta chain. In germline, CDR1 is SGHNT, CDR2 YENEEA. With V trimmed by 3 bases and J by 1 base, 0 bases remained unmatched. This CDR3 has 13 residues. These data originate in a study of blood T cell repertoires in COVID-19. The wider study: COVID-19 samples collected from the United States, Italy and Spain covered acute and convalescent phases. T cells, B-cell-depleted T cells, or PBMCs provided the cDNA or gDNA that served as material.

Per the original methods: For nucleated cells, counts were estimated from reference gene primer amplification. The assay was immunoSEQ multiplex PCR, and TCRdb's table has in-frame clones only and misses some. V and J calls plus clone size are reproduced from that table; the DNA served to infer D and trimming. The data show about 32,000 clones, 90% seen once. Input material: peripheral blood. The sequence came from a man in his sixties or seventies with active or convalescent COVID-19. This sequence joins TRBV11-3 and TRBJ2-7; TRBD1 agrees at 7 bases. The CDR3 is CASSLGQSYEQYF. In DNA, the CDR3 is TGTGCCAGCAGCTTGGGACAGTCCTACGAGCAGTACTTC.